This is a list of T cell receptor beta chains from one sample in a study of regulatory T cells in long-lasting Graves disease. MiXCR, run by TCRdb on the multiplex PCR reads, gives a single entry per CDR3 protein. The repertoire includes around 250,000 distinct CDR3 sequences, roughly a fifth of them detected once, and approximately 13% sits in the top ten. The input for sequencing was peripheral blood mononuclear cells (PBMCs), taken at new diagnosis, from a patient treated with antithyroid drugs. The receptor set was obtained from a female donor with Graves disease. Each CDR3 is given with its conserved first and last residue. The D gene is left open where the match is weak. Some rows mark clone size as missing; the rest say once, few, many or name a class of expanded clone.

j_gene: TRBJ1-1
abundance: many
d_gene: .
v_gene: TRBV2
CDR3nt: TGTGCCAGCAAAATTGACACATTGAACACTGAAGCTTTCTTT
CDR3aa: CASKIDTLNTEAFF

j_gene: TRBJ2-7
abundance: many
d_gene: .
v_gene: TRBV4-3
CDR3nt: TGCGCCAGCAGCTCATACGGTAGCTCCTACGAGCAGTACTTC
CDR3aa: CASSSYGSSYEQYF

j_gene: TRBJ2-3
abundance: few
d_gene: .
v_gene: TRBV4-1
CDR3nt: TGCGCCAGCAGTTGGGGGCGATCCGGCGATACGCAGTATTTT
CDR3aa: CASSWGRSGDTQYF

j_gene: TRBJ2-1
abundance: many
d_gene: .
v_gene: TRBV6-2/TRBV6-3
CDR3nt: TGTGCCAGCAGCCCCAATCGCAATGAGCAGTTCTTC
CDR3aa: CASSPNRNEQFF

j_gene: TRBJ2-3
abundance: many
d_gene: .
v_gene: TRBV29-1
CDR3nt: TGCAGCGTTGAATCGGAGGCTTCAGATACGCAGTATTTT
CDR3aa: CSVESEASDTQYF

j_gene: TRBJ2-2
abundance: few
d_gene: TRBD2
v_gene: TRBV12-3/TRBV12-4
CDR3nt: TGTGCCAGCAGTTTGGCGGGAGAAACCGGGGAGCTGTTTTTT
CDR3aa: CASSLAGETGELFF

j_gene: TRBJ2-1
abundance: .
d_gene: .
v_gene: TRBV20-1
CDR3nt: TGCAGTGCTCCCGGGATTTACAATGAGCAGTTCTTC
CDR3aa: CSAPGIYNEQFF

j_gene: TRBJ1-4
abundance: .
d_gene: .
v_gene: TRBV5-4
CDR3nt: TGTGCCAGCAGTTCAGGGGTGACTAATGAAAAACTGTTTTTT
CDR3aa: CASSSGVTNEKLFF

j_gene: TRBJ2-4
abundance: many
d_gene: TRBD2
v_gene: TRBV20-1
CDR3nt: TGCAGTGCTACCGTGGGAGCGGGAGTCGGGAACATTCAGTACTTC
CDR3aa: CSATVGAGVGNIQYF

j_gene: TRBJ2-3
abundance: many
d_gene: TRBD2
v_gene: TRBV7-2
CDR3nt: TGTGCCAGCAGCTTCTCCGGGACTAGCGGAAGCACAGATACGCAGTATTTT
CDR3aa: CASSFSGTSGSTDTQYF

j_gene: TRBJ2-7
abundance: .
d_gene: TRBD1
v_gene: TRBV28
CDR3nt: TGTGCCAGCTCGCCTACCGGGACAGGCACCTACGAGCAGTACTTC
CDR3aa: CASSPTGTGTYEQYF

j_gene: TRBJ2-3
abundance: .
d_gene: TRBD1
v_gene: TRBV7-2
CDR3nt: TGTGCCAGCAGCTTCTCAGGGGGCCTTGGCACAGATACGCAGTATTTT
CDR3aa: CASSFSGGLGTDTQYF

j_gene: TRBJ2-1
abundance: few
d_gene: TRBD2
v_gene: TRBV24-1
CDR3nt: TGTGCCACCGGAGATAGCGGGAGGGCCGGAGAGCAGTTCTTC
CDR3aa: CATGDSGRAGEQFF

j_gene: TRBJ2-7
abundance: many
d_gene: TRBD2
v_gene: TRBV29-1
CDR3nt: TGCAGCGCTGGAGGACTAGCGGGAGGGCGCGAGCAGTACTTC
CDR3aa: CSAGGLAGGREQYF

j_gene: TRBJ2-5
abundance: many
d_gene: TRBD1
v_gene: TRBV5-1
CDR3nt: TGCGCCAGCAGCCCCGGACAGGGTTCGATGTACCAAGAGACCCAGTACTTC
CDR3aa: CASSPGQGSMYQETQYF

j_gene: TRBJ2-1
abundance: .
d_gene: TRBD2
v_gene: TRBV9
CDR3nt: TGTGCCAGCAGCACTGGACTAGCGGGGTTGTTGAATGAGCAGTTCTTC
CDR3aa: CASSTGLAGLLNEQFF

j_gene: TRBJ2-3
abundance: many
d_gene: .
v_gene: TRBV9
CDR3nt: TGTGCCAGCAGCGGTTGGGACTTATCAGATACGCAGTATTTT
CDR3aa: CASSGWDLSDTQYF

j_gene: TRBJ2-7
abundance: many
d_gene: TRBD2
v_gene: TRBV6-2/TRBV6-3
CDR3nt: TGTGCCAGCAGTCCTAGCGGGAGGGGCTACGAGCAGTACTTC
CDR3aa: CASSPSGRGYEQYF

j_gene: TRBJ2-5
abundance: many
d_gene: .
v_gene: TRBV7-3
CDR3nt: TGTGCCAGCAGCCGCGGACCGACCCAAGAGACCCAGTACTTC
CDR3aa: CASSRGPTQETQYF

j_gene: TRBJ2-1
abundance: many
d_gene: .
v_gene: TRBV6-5
CDR3nt: TGTGCCAGCAGTTACGCGGGGAGCTCCTACAATGAGCAGTTCTTC
CDR3aa: CASSYAGSSYNEQFF

j_gene: TRBJ2-5
abundance: many
d_gene: TRBD1
v_gene: TRBV5-5
CDR3nt: TGTGCCAGCAGTCGATCTGGACAGGGTGGAGAGACCCAGTACTTC
CDR3aa: CASSRSGQGGETQYF

j_gene: TRBJ2-1
abundance: .
d_gene: TRBD1
v_gene: TRBV5-1
CDR3nt: TGCGCCAGCAGCTCGACTGCCGGGACAGGACACAATGAGCAGTTCTTC
CDR3aa: CASSSTAGTGHNEQFF

j_gene: TRBJ1-5
abundance: many
d_gene: .
v_gene: TRBV3-1
CDR3nt: TGTGCCAGCAGCCAAGATGTAGGTCAGCCCCAGCATTTT
CDR3aa: CASSQDVGQPQHF

j_gene: TRBJ1-2
abundance: .
d_gene: TRBD1
v_gene: TRBV7-9
CDR3nt: TGTGCCAGCAGTCGGCAGGGGGAATTGAACTATGGCTACACCTTC
CDR3aa: CASSRQGELNYGYTF

j_gene: TRBJ2-3
abundance: many
d_gene: .
v_gene: TRBV7-2
CDR3nt: TGTGCCAGCGGCCCCCGGAACCGCCAGACCACAGATACGCAGTATTTT
CDR3aa: CASGPRNRQTTDTQYF

j_gene: TRBJ2-5
abundance: many
d_gene: .
v_gene: TRBV6-1
CDR3nt: TGTGCCAGCAGCGCCATAGAAGAGACCCAGTACTTC
CDR3aa: CASSAIEETQYF

j_gene: TRBJ1-1
abundance: .
d_gene: .
v_gene: TRBV28
CDR3nt: TGTGCCAGCAGTCCATGGGGGACGGGAGCTTTCTTT
CDR3aa: CASSPWGTGAFF

j_gene: TRBJ1-4
abundance: .
d_gene: TRBD1
v_gene: TRBV11-2
CDR3nt: TGTGCCAGCAGCGATCTGACAGGGTGGGAAAAACTGTTTTTT
CDR3aa: CASSDLTGWEKLFF

j_gene: TRBJ2-7
abundance: many
d_gene: TRBD1
v_gene: TRBV18
CDR3nt: TGTGCCAGCTCCCGAACCGGGACAGGGGCCTACGAGCAGTACTTC
CDR3aa: CASSRTGTGAYEQYF

j_gene: TRBJ2-7
abundance: many
d_gene: TRBD1
v_gene: TRBV7-2
CDR3nt: TGTGCCAGCAGCTTTCGGACGGGACAGAACTACGAGCAGTACTTC
CDR3aa: CASSFRTGQNYEQYF

j_gene: TRBJ2-7
abundance: many
d_gene: TRBD2
v_gene: TRBV7-6
CDR3nt: TGTGCCAGCAGCTTAACTAGCGGAAGCTCCTACGAGCAGTACTTC
CDR3aa: CASSLTSGSSYEQYF

j_gene: TRBJ2-5
abundance: .
d_gene: TRBD1
v_gene: TRBV7-2
CDR3nt: TGTGCCAGCAGCTCGCCAACAGGGGGCCAAGAGACCCAGTACTTC
CDR3aa: CASSSPTGGQETQYF

j_gene: TRBJ2-5
abundance: many
d_gene: .
v_gene: TRBV20-1
CDR3nt: TGCAGTGCAACCGACCCAGCCGGCGAGACCCAGTACTTC
CDR3aa: CSATDPAGETQYF

j_gene: TRBJ2-2
abundance: .
d_gene: .
v_gene: TRBV6-1
CDR3nt: TGTGCCAGCAGTCCAGCCAGCAGGAGGAACACCGGGGAGCTGTTTTTT
CDR3aa: CASSPASRRNTGELFF

j_gene: TRBJ1-1
abundance: few
d_gene: .
v_gene: TRBV6-2/TRBV6-3
CDR3nt: TGTGCCAGCAGTTACTCATTTGGGGCTGCTTTCTTT
CDR3aa: CASSYSFGAAFF

j_gene: TRBJ1-2
abundance: many
d_gene: .
v_gene: TRBV19
CDR3nt: TGTGCCAGTAGTATAGAGGGCAGCTATGGCTACACCTTC
CDR3aa: CASSIEGSYGYTF

j_gene: TRBJ1-4
abundance: few
d_gene: TRBD1
v_gene: TRBV6-1
CDR3nt: TGTGCCAGCAGACGCGTCGGGACAGGGGATGAAAAACTGTTTTTT
CDR3aa: CASRRVGTGDEKLFF

j_gene: TRBJ2-2
abundance: many
d_gene: TRBD1
v_gene: TRBV7-8
CDR3nt: TGTGCCAGCAGCCGAAGACAGGGCGGCACCGGGGAGCTGTTTTTT
CDR3aa: CASSRRQGGTGELFF

j_gene: TRBJ2-7
abundance: .
d_gene: TRBD1
v_gene: TRBV20-1
CDR3nt: TGCAGTGCTAGAGATGGGACAGGGGTGTACGAGCAGTACTTC
CDR3aa: CSARDGTGVYEQYF

j_gene: TRBJ2-7
abundance: many
d_gene: .
v_gene: TRBV20-1
CDR3nt: TGCAGTGCTAGTCGGCGAGGAGCCTACGAGCAGTACTTC
CDR3aa: CSASRRGAYEQYF

j_gene: TRBJ2-1
abundance: many
d_gene: .
v_gene: TRBV25-1
CDR3nt: TGTGCCAGCAGTGAATCGGTAGCGGAGGTCTCCTACAATGAGCAGTTCTTC
CDR3aa: CASSESVAEVSYNEQFF

j_gene: TRBJ2-4
abundance: many
d_gene: .
v_gene: TRBV6-2/TRBV6-3
CDR3nt: TGTGCCAGCAGTTACAAGCGCGGGACCAAAAACATTCAGTACTTC
CDR3aa: CASSYKRGTKNIQYF

j_gene: TRBJ2-1
abundance: many
d_gene: TRBD2
v_gene: TRBV6-2/TRBV6-3
CDR3nt: TGTGCCAGCAGTCCTCACCCTTCGACTAGCGGGAGGTATGAGCAGTTCTTC
CDR3aa: CASSPHPSTSGRYEQFF

j_gene: TRBJ1-3
abundance: few
d_gene: .
v_gene: TRBV5-4
CDR3nt: TGTGCCAGCAGCTTGGACACAGGCATCTCTGGAAACACCATATATTTT
CDR3aa: CASSLDTGISGNTIYF

j_gene: TRBJ1-2
abundance: few
d_gene: TRBD1
v_gene: TRBV7-9
CDR3nt: TGTGCCAGCAGCTCCGCCGGGACAGGGGACGGCTACACCTTC
CDR3aa: CASSSAGTGDGYTF

j_gene: TRBJ1-1
abundance: .
d_gene: .
v_gene: TRBV18
CDR3nt: TGTGCCAGCTCGACTGGCGGGCCGGAGTTGGCTTTCTTT
CDR3aa: CASSTGGPELAFF

j_gene: TRBJ2-2
abundance: many
d_gene: .
v_gene: TRBV28
CDR3nt: TGTGCCAGCAGGGCGGCCCACGGGGAGCTGTTTTTT
CDR3aa: CASRAAHGELFF

j_gene: TRBJ2-7
abundance: many
d_gene: TRBD2
v_gene: TRBV6-5
CDR3nt: TGTGCCAGCAGTTACCCCCCCTCTGCCCCAGGACTAGCGGGAACTAATCATACCTACGAGCAGTACTTC
CDR3aa: CASSYPPSAPGLAGTNHTYEQYF

j_gene: TRBJ1-5
abundance: .
d_gene: TRBD1
v_gene: TRBV18
CDR3nt: TGTGCCAGCTCTCCCAGACAGGGGGCGCGGGGGAGCAATCAGCCCCAGCATTTT
CDR3aa: CASSPRQGARGSNQPQHF

j_gene: TRBJ2-1
abundance: .
d_gene: TRBD2
v_gene: TRBV5-1
CDR3nt: TGCGCCAGCGGGCCGGGACTAGCTTACAATGAGCAGTTCTTC
CDR3aa: CASGPGLAYNEQFF

j_gene: TRBJ1-2
abundance: .
d_gene: .
v_gene: TRBV6-2/TRBV6-3
CDR3nt: TGTGCCAGCAGTTACCAGCGCTATGGCTACACCTTC
CDR3aa: CASSYQRYGYTF

j_gene: TRBJ2-2
abundance: many
d_gene: .
v_gene: TRBV7-3
CDR3nt: TGTGCCAGCAGCTTAGGACTGGGGTGGAACGAAGAGCTGTTTTTT
CDR3aa: CASSLGLGWNEELFF

j_gene: TRBJ1-3
abundance: .
d_gene: .
v_gene: TRBV29-1
CDR3nt: TGCAGCGTACCGGGACAAGGCTCTGGAAACACCATATATTTT
CDR3aa: CSVPGQGSGNTIYF

j_gene: TRBJ1-1
abundance: .
d_gene: TRBD1
v_gene: TRBV5-1
CDR3nt: TGCGCCAGCAGCCGTGACAGGGCCACCACCAACACTGAAGCTTTCTTT
CDR3aa: CASSRDRATTNTEAFF

j_gene: TRBJ1-6
abundance: .
d_gene: TRBD1
v_gene: TRBV11-2
CDR3nt: TGTGCCAGCAGCCCGGCCGGGACAGGGGATAATTCACCCCTCCACTTT
CDR3aa: CASSPAGTGDNSPLHF

j_gene: TRBJ2-1
abundance: few
d_gene: .
v_gene: TRBV12-5
CDR3nt: TGTGCTAGTGGTTTGAGCCCGACCCCCCTTCCGTTCTTC
CDR3aa: CASGLSPTPLPFF

j_gene: TRBJ2-7
abundance: once
d_gene: .
v_gene: TRBV15
CDR3nt: TGTGCCACCAGCAGGCTTACAGGGTATCTCAACGAGCAGTACTTC
CDR3aa: CATSRLTGYLNEQYF

j_gene: TRBJ2-1
abundance: many
d_gene: .
v_gene: TRBV14
CDR3nt: TGTGCCAGCAGCCAAGGGGTTCTTAATGAGCAGTTCTTC
CDR3aa: CASSQGVLNEQFF

j_gene: TRBJ2-7
abundance: .
d_gene: TRBD2
v_gene: TRBV7-3
CDR3nt: TGTGCCAGCAGCCCCCAAGCGGGGGCGAACGAGCAGTACTTC
CDR3aa: CASSPQAGANEQYF

j_gene: TRBJ2-1
abundance: few
d_gene: .
v_gene: TRBV14
CDR3nt: TGTGCCAGCAGCCAAGGTCGGGGCAGGGTTGTAGATGAGCAGTTCTTC
CDR3aa: CASSQGRGRVVDEQFF